This TCR beta chain appears in the sequencing data of a study of blood T cell repertoires in COVID-19. Study context: Acute-phase and convalescent COVID-19 samples originated in the United States, Italy and Spain. PBMCs, B-cell-depleted T cells, or T cells provided the cDNA or gDNA that made up the material.

In the original workflow: From reference gene primer amplification, estimates of nucleated cell counts were derived. Profiled with immunoSEQ multiplex PCR; TCRdb holds only in-frame clones, not every one. The V and J calls and clone size were taken over from that table, and D and trimming were inferred from the DNA. The sample comprises 150,000 to 200,000 clones, about 87% of which are singletons, and roughly 25% rests with the top ten. V was shortened by 6 bases and J by 1 base, with 10 bases between the two germline ends. Germline V lookup: CDR1 SGHVS, CDR2 FQNEAQ. This CDR3 comprises 14 residues. The chain links TRBV7-8 to TRBJ2-1; tentative D call: TRBD2 (5 bases). Sequenced sample: peripheral blood. The clonotype originates from a man in his fifties or sixties with acute or convalescent COVID-19. CDR3 in DNA: TGTGCCAGCAGGCGAACTAGTTCCTACAATGAGCAGTTCTTC. Translating it yields CASRRTSSYNEQFF. Based on the CDR3 plus reference TRBV7-8 and TRBJ2-1, the full variable domain is GAGVSQSPRYKVAKRGQDVALRCDPISGHVSLFWYQQALGQGPEFLTYFQNEAQLDKSGLPSDRFFAERPEGSVSTLKIQRTQQEDSAVYLCASRRTSSYNEQFFGPGTRLTVL.